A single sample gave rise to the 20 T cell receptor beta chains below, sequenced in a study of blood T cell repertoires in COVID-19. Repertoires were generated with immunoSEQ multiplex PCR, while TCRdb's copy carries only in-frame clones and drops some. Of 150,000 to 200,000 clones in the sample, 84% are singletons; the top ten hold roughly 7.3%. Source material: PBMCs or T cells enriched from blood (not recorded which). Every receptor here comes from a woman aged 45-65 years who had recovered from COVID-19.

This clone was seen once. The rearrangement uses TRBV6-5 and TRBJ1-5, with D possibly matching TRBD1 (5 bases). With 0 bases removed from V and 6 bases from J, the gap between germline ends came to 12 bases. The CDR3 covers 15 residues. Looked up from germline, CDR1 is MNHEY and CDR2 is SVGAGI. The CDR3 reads CASSYSGGTAQPQHF. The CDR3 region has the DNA TGTGCCAGCAGTTACTCGGGGGGAACAGCTCAGCCCCAGCATTTT.

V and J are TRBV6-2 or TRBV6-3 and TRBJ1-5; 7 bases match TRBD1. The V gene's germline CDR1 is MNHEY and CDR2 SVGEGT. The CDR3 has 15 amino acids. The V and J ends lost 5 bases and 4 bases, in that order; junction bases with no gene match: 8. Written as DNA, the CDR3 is TGTGCCAGCAGTAGACGGACAGGCTCTAATCAGCCCCAGCATTTT. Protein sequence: CASSRRTGSNQPQHF.

The CDR3 spells CASSRTESGANVLTF. CDR3 nucleotide sequence: TGTGCCAGCAGCCGCACAGAATCTGGGGCCAACGTCCTGACTTTC. The genes are TRBV7-9 and TRBJ2-6; D is unresolved. Trimming cost V 5 bases and J 1 base, with 9 bases left between them. CDR3 size: 15 residues. Germline V gene data show CDR1 as SEHNR and CDR2 as FQNEAQ (reference sequence).

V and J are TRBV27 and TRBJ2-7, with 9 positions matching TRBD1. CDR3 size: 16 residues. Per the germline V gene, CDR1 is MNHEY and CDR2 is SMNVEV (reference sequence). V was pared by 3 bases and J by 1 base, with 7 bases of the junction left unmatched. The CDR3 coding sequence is TGTGCCAGCAGTTTTTTGCCGACAGGGGGATCCTACGAGCAGTACTTC. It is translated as CASSFLPTGGSYEQYF.

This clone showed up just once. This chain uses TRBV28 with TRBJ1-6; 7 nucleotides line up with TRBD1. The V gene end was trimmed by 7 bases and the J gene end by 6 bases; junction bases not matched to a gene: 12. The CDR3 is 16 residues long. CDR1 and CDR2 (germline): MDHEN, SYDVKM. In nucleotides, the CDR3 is TGTGCCAGCACCGGAAACCGGGACAGCGTTAATTCACCCCTCCACTTT. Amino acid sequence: CASTGNRDSVNSPLHF.

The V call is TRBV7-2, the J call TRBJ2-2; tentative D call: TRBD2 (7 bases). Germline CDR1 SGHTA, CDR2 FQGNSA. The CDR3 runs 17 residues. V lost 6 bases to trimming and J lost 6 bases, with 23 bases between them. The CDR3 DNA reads TGTGCCAGCAGGCCCAGGGGTGTAGCGGGCGGGCCCGGGGAGCTGTTTTTT. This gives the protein CASRPRGVAGGPGELFF.

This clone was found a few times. The CDR3 region is CASSLEGPLAGGAGELFF. The CDR3 DNA reads as TGCGCCAGCAGCTTGGAGGGTCCATTAGCGGGGGGAGCCGGGGAGCTGTTTTTT. This rearrangement joins TRBV5-1 to TRBJ2-2; TRBD2 matches at 10 bases. The CDR3 has 18 residues. Germline V gene lookup returns CDR1 SGHRS and CDR2 YFSETQ. Unmatched junction bases numbered 11, after V lost 0 bases and J lost 6 bases.

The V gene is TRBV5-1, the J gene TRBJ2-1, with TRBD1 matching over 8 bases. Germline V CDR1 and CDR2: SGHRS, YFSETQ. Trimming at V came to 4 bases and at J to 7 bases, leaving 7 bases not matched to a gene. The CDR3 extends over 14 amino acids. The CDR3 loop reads CASSVTGGPNEQFF. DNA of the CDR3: TGCGCCAGCAGCGTAACAGGGGGACCTAATGAGCAGTTCTTC.

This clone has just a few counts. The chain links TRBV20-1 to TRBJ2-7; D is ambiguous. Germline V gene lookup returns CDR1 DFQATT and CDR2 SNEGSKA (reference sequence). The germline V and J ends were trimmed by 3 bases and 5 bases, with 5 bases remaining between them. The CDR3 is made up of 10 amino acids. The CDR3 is CSASADEQYF. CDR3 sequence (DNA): TGCAGTGCTAGTGCGGACGAGCAGTACTTC.

The CDR3 loop reads CASSQGLQNTGELFF. The DNA of the CDR3 is TGCGCCAGCAGCCAAGGACTCCAGAACACCGGGGAGCTGTTTTTT. The V and J genes are TRBV4-3 and TRBJ2-2; D gene ambiguous. This CDR3 is built from 15 residues. The V end was cut by 1 base, the J end by 1 base, with 7 bases between. Per germline, CDR1 LGHNA and CDR2 YSLEER.

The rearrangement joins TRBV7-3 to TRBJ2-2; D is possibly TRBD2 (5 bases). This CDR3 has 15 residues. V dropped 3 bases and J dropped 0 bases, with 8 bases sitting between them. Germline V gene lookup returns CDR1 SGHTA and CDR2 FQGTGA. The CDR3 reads CASSLRAANTGELFF. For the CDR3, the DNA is TGTGCCAGCAGCTTGAGAGCGGCGAACACCGGGGAGCTGTTTTTT.

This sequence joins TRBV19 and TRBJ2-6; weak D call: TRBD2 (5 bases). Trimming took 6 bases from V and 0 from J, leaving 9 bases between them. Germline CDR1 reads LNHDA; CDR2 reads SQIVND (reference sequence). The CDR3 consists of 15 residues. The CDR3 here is CASRTGTSGANVLTF. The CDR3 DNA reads TGTGCCAGTAGAACGGGAACCTCTGGGGCCAACGTCCTGACTTTC.

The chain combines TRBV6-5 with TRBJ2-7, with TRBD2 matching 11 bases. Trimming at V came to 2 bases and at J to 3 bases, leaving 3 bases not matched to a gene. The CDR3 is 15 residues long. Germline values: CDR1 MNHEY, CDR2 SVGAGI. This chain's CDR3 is CASSYQTSGIYEQYF. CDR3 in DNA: TGTGCCAGCAGTTACCAGACTAGCGGGATCTACGAGCAGTACTTC.

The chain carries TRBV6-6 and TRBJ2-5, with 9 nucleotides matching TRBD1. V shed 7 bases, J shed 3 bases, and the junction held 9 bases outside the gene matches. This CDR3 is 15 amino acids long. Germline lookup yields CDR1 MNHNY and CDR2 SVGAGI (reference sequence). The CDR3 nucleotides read TGTGCCAGCATCACAGGGGGCGCGGGTGAAGAGACCCAGTACTTC. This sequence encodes CASITGGAGEETQYF.

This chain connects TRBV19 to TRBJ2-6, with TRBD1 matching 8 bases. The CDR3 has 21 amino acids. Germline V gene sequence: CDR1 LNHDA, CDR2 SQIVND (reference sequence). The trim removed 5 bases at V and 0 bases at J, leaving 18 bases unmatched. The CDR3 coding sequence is TGTGCCAGTAGTGGCCGGTCGGTGGGCAGGGGGCCCCGCTCTGGGGCCAACGTCCTGACTTTC. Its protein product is CASSGRSVGRGPRSGANVLTF.

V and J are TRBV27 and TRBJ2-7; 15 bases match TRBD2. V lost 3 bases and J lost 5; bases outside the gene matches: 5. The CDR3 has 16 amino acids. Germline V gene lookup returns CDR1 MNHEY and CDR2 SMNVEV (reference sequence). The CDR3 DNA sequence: TGTGCCAGCAGTTTGAAGGGACTAGCGGGGGGACACGAGCAGTACTTC. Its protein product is CASSLKGLAGGHEQYF.

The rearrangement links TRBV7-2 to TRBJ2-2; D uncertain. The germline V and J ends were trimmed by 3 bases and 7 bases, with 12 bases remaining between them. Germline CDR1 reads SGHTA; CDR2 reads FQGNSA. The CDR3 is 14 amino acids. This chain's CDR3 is CASSFLFKNGELFF. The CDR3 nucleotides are TGTGCCAGCAGCTTCCTATTTAAAAACGGGGAGCTGTTTTTT.

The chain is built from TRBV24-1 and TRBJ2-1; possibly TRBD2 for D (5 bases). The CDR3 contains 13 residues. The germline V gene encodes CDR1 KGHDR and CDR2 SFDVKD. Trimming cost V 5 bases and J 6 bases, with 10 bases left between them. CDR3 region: CATSVASRNEQFF. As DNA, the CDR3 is TGTGCCACCAGTGTAGCTAGCCGCAATGAGCAGTTCTTC.

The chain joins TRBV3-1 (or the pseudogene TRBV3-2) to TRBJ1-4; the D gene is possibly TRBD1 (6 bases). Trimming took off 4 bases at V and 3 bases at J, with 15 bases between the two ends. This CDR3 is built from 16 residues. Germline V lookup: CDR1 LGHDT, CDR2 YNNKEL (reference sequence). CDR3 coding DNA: TGTGCCAGCAGCCTACTCCCGGGGGGCCCTAATGAAAAACTGTTTTTT. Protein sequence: CASSLLPGGPNEKLFF.

CDR3 region: CASSEPGTGLAEAFF. The CDR3 DNA follows: TGTGCCAGCAGTGAACCCGGGACAGGGCTCGCTGAAGCTTTCTTT. The chain combines TRBV28 with TRBJ1-1; TRBD1 matches 9 bases. J gave up 6 bases and V 5 bases, and 10 bases lay outside the gene matches. Germline loops: CDR1 MDHEN, CDR2 SYDVKM. The CDR3 runs 15 residues.